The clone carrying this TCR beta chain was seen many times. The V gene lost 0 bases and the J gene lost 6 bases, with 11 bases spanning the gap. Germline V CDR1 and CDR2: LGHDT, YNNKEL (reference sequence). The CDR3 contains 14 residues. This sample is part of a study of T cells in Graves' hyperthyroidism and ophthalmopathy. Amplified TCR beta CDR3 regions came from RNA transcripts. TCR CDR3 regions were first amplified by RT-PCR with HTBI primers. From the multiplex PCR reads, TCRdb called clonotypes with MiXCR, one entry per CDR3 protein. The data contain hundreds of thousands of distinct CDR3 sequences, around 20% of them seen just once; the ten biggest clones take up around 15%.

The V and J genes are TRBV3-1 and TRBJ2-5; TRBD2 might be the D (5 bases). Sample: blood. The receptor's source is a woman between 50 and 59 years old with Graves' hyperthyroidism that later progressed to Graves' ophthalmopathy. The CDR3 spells CASSQETLAKTQYF. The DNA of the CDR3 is TGTGCCAGCAGCCAAGAGACTCTAGCAAAGACCCAGTACTTC.